The next 15 T cell receptor beta chains were all read from a single sample in a study of tumor-infiltrating lymphocytes in primary liver carcinoma. The tissue used was unsorted bulk material of roughly 17-34 mg. RNA and DNA were co-extracted from it with the AllPrep DNA/RNA mini kit. The researchers produced TCR beta cDNA from 500 to 550 ng total RNA with a constant-region primer. Libraries covering TCR beta were generated through three nested multiplex PCR rounds (using a slightly modified ARM-PCR). A C-beta reverse primer was combined with TRBV1-TRBV30 forward primers in the first two PCR rounds, and each round had around 10 cycles. TCRdb re-analysed the multiplex PCR reads in MiXCR, keeping a single row per CDR3 protein. The sample lists roughly 120,000 distinct CDR3 sequences, around 62% occurring once. Sequencing was carried out using liver tumor tissue from sampling region 1. Subset reported: tumor region T1, superior pole. These receptors all stem from a woman aged 60-75 years with primary liver carcinoma and hepatitis B virus infection.

This clonotype was recorded many times. The rearrangement links TRBV11-3 to TRBJ2-5, with 8 positions matching TRBD2. Germline V gene lookup returns CDR1 SGHNT and CDR2 YENEEA. This CDR3 spans 16 amino acids. The V gene end was trimmed by 0 bases and the J gene end by 5 bases; junction bases not matched to a gene: 8. CDR3 amino acids: CASSLDPLAGPETQYF. The CDR3 DNA reads as TGTGCCAGCAGCTTAGATCCCCTAGCGGGTCCGGAGACCCAGTACTTC. The whole variable domain, remainder taken from reference TRBV11-3 and TRBJ2-5, is EAGVVQSPRYKIIEKKQPVAFWCNPISGHNTLYWYLQNLGQGPELLIRYENEEAVDDSQLPKDRFSAERLKGVDSTLKIQPAELGDSAVYLCASSLDPLAGPETQYFGPGTRLLVL.

Worth noting for this clonotype: This could be a read error, since a much larger clone is one nucleotide away. The chain links TRBV6-5 to TRBJ2-7; D is unresolved. CDR1 is MNHEY, CDR2 SVGAGI, per germline. The CDR3 is made up of 14 amino acids. The chain's CDR3 is CAGSYVRNSYEQYF. The DNA of the CDR3 is TGTGCCGGCAGTTACGTCCGTAACTCCTACGAGCAGTACTTC.

This clonotype was detected ten times or more. As DNA, the CDR3 is TGTGCCAGCAGTTTCTTCCGGCTAGCCGAAGACTCCTACGAGCAGTACTTC. Its protein product is CASSFFRLAEDSYEQYF. The chain carries TRBV28 and TRBJ2-7; D might be TRBD2 (5 bases). Trimming took 3 bases from V and 0 from J, leaving 18 bases between them. The CDR3 is 17 amino acids. The V gene's germline CDR1 is MDHEN and CDR2 SYDVKM.

The genes are TRBV7-6 and TRBJ1-3, with D unclear. V lost 4 bases and J lost 4, with 8 bases in between. The CDR3 is 13 amino acids. CDR1 and CDR2 (germline): SGHVS, FNYEAQ. CDR3 loop: CASSSHVGNTIYF. The CDR3 nucleotides are TGTGCCAGCAGCTCCCATGTGGGAAACACCATATATTTT.

Details on this clonotype: The missing conserved phenylalanine or tryptophan at the end of this CDR3 makes a read error likely. Because the CDR3's place on the DNA is in doubt, the DNA is left out and the CDR3 is given as listed by TCRdb. This chain uses TRBV4-2 with TRBJ2-4; TRBD1, as called in the table, went unchecked against the DNA. The CDR3 is 17 amino acids long, termini counted. Germline-derived CDR1 and CDR2 are LGHNA and YNFKEQ. The CDR3 protein is CASSQEGALGAKNIKYL.

On this clonotype: Just one base apart from a much larger clone, this may be a read error. The chain uses TRBV6-5 and TRBJ2-5; 10 positions match TRBD1. Unmatched junction bases numbered 10, after V lost 7 bases and J lost 2 bases. In germline, CDR1 is MNHEY, CDR2 SVGAGI. The CDR3 totals 16 residues. The DNA for the CDR3 is TGTGCCAGCATAAACCGGGACAGGGGTAAACAAGAGACCCAGTACTTC. It yields the protein CASINRDRGKQETQYF.

This clonotype was seen once. With a much larger clone just one base away, this may be a read error. V usage is TRBV4-1 and J usage is TRBJ1-3; D unresolved. The CDR3 has 13 residues. Germline assignment: CDR1 MGHRA and CDR2 YSYEKL. The CDR3 DNA reads TGCGCCGGCAGCCAAACTTCTGGAAACACCATATATTTT. Its protein is CAGSQTSGNTIYF.

This clonotype was recorded only once. One end of the junction is discordant with germline, which a read error may explain. This sequence joins TRBV20-1 and TRBJ1-5; TRBD1 might be the D (5 bases). The CDR3 runs to 15 residues. Germline lookup yields CDR1 DFQATT and CDR2 SNEGSKA (reference sequence). For the CDR3, the DNA is TGCAGTGCTAGGGACCCCTGGGGGAGCAATCAGTCCCAGCATTTT. Residues: CSARDPWGSNQSQHF.

A remark on this clonotype: Being one base from a much bigger clone, this may be a read error. The V gene is TRBV12-3 or TRBV12-4, the J gene TRBJ2-7; D not resolved. V was cut by 5 bases and J by 2 bases, with 10 bases left in between. This CDR3 spans 13 amino acids. CDR3 nucleotides: TGTGCCAGCAGTCCTGACGGAACCTACGAGCAGTACTTC. It codes for CASSPDGTYEQYF.

In the case of this clonotype: At one boundary the junction diverges from the germline segment, which might be a read error. The V and J genes are TRBV11-3 and TRBJ2-7; 11 nucleotides line up with TRBD2. The length of the CDR3 is 20 residues. The germline gives CDR1 SGHNT, CDR2 YENEEA. As DNA, the CDR3 is TGTACCAGCAGCTTAAGTTCTAGCGGGAGGACAATCCCTGGCGCCTACGAGCAGTACTTC. Translation: CTSSLSSSGRTIPGAYEQYF.

This clonotype appeared a single time. A much larger clone differs by one base, so this may be a read error. The J gene is TRBJ2-1, the V gene TRBV6-2 or TRBV6-3, with 8 bases fitting TRBD1. Germline V CDR1 and CDR2: MNHEY, SVGEGT. The CDR3 consists of 19 residues. This chain's CDR3 is CAGSYGTGGDRAIYNEQFF. The CDR3 DNA follows: TGTGCCGGCAGTTATGGAACAGGGGGAGACAGGGCAATCTACAATGAGCAGTTCTTC.

A word on this clonotype: The junction does not match germline at one end; this may be a read error. V gene TRBV11-3 combines with J gene TRBJ2-1, with 12 bases that match TRBD1. Germline CDR1 is SGHNT and CDR2 is YENEEA. CDR3 length equals 15 residues. CDR3 nucleotide sequence: TGTGCCGGCAGCCCCGGGACAGGGGGCAACTATGAGCAGTTCTTC. It encodes CAGSPGTGGNYEQFF.

Comments on this clonotype: A junction end diverges from the germline sequence, so it may reflect a read error. The V call is TRBV28, the J call TRBJ2-2; TRBD2 might be the D (7 bases). The CDR3 loop spans 15 amino acids. Germline CDR1 is MDHEN and CDR2 is SYDVKM. The chain's CDR3 is CASSLGQRDTGEPFF. CDR3 DNA: TGTGCCAGCAGTTTAGGGCAGCGGGACACCGGGGAGCCGTTTTTT. Full variable domain (missing parts from reference TRBV28 and TRBJ2-2): DVKVTQSSRYLVKRTGEKVFLECVQDMDHENMFWYRQDPGLGLRLIYFSYDVKMKEKGDIPEGYSVSREKKERFSLILESASTNQTSMYLCASSLGQRDTGEPFFGEGSRLTVL.

This clonotype was seen only a few times. A read error may be the cause here, since a much bigger clone is one base away. The chain is built from TRBV12-3 or TRBV12-4 and TRBJ2-7; maybe TRBD1 (6 bases). This CDR3 has 15 amino acids. V lost 5 bases and J 4 bases, leaving 18 bases between the germline ends. DNA for the CDR3: TGTGCCAGCAGTCCGACCGGGACAAAAGCTTACGAGCAGTACTTC. This translates into CASSPTGTKAYEQYF.

This clonotype was picked up many times. V and J are TRBV7-8 and TRBJ2-7, with D unresolved. The germline gives CDR1 SGHVS, CDR2 FQNEAQ. The ends were cut back, 2 bases at V and 6 bases at J, with 11 bases in the middle. CDR3 length: 13 amino acids. CDR3 amino acids: CASSLSSPSEQYF. The CDR3, as DNA: TGTGCCAGCAGCTTAAGTAGTCCTTCCGAGCAGTACTTC.